This T cell receptor beta chain was sequenced for a study of blood T cell repertoires in COVID-19. Study-level information: T cells, B-cell-depleted T cells, or PBMCs provided the cDNA or gDNA that served as material.

Source study methods: Amplification of reference gene primers was used by the study to estimate nucleated cell counts. Only in-frame clones appear in the TCRdb table, and some are missing; sequencing was by immunoSEQ multiplex PCR. V and J calls plus clone size are reproduced from that table; the DNA served to infer D and trimming. The table records roughly 190,000 clones, around four fifths of them present only once. This CDR3 spans 18 amino acids. Trimming at V came to 4 bases and at J to 1 base, leaving 4 bases not matched to a gene. Germline assignment: CDR1 SGHNT and CDR2 YYREEE (reference sequence).

The TCR comes from a man aged 50 to 59 with active or convalescent COVID-19. The V gene is TRBV5-4, the J gene TRBJ2-6; 14 bases are shared with TRBD2. The sequenced sample consisted of peripheral blood. The CDR3 coding sequence is TGTGCCAGCAGCCCGGGACTAGCGGGAGAGTCTGGGGCCAACGTCCTGACTTTC. Translated, it gives CASSPGLAGESGANVLTF. The full variable domain, its missing parts supplied by reference TRBV5-4 and TRBJ2-6, is ETGVTQSPTHLIKTRGQQVTLRCSSQSGHNTVSWYQQALGQGPQFIFQYYREEENGRGNFPPRFSGLQFPNYSSELNVNALELDDSALYLCASSPGLAGESGANVLTFGAGSRLTVL.